These T cell receptor beta chains were read from a single sample in a study of cytomegalovirus exposure and HLA in healthy donors. Assay used: immunoSEQ multiplex PCR; TCRdb lists only in-frame clones, some missing. Of some 120,000 clones detected, 8% to 10% appear once; the ten largest clones hold roughly 3%. Sequencing was performed on PBMCs. Receptors were obtained from a man younger than 40 in good health and CMV-seronegative. CDR3s include the opening cysteine and the closing phenylalanine or tryptophan. The D gene is left open where the match is weak. Clone size is not always given. Where it is, it says once, few, many or a class for expanded clones.

j_gene,v_gene,abundance,d_gene,CDR3aa,CDR3nt
TRBJ2-5,TRBV10-2,NA,TRBD1,CASRQGARETQYF,TGCGCCAGCAGACAGGGGGCACGAGAGACCCAGTACTTC
TRBJ1-2,TRBV6-1,few,TRBD1,CASSERGVGIQGNYGYTF,TGTGCCAGCAGTGAACGGGGAGTAGGGATACAGGGGAACTATGGCTACACCTTC
TRBJ1-1,TRBV4-1,few,NA,CASSQDNGAEAFF,TGCGCCAGCAGCCAAGATAACGGGGCTGAAGCTTTCTTT
TRBJ1-6,TRBV6-4,NA,TRBD1,CASSPTTGPGNSPLHF,TGTGCCAGCAGCCCAACGACAGGGCCCGGTAATTCACCCCTCCACTTT
TRBJ2-6,TRBV7-2,NA,NA,CASSLTLVSGANVLTF,TGTGCCAGCAGCTTGACACTAGTGTCTGGGGCCAACGTCCTGACTTTC
TRBJ1-2,TRBV30,NA,NA,CAWSLQGMGYTF,TGTGCCTGGTCCTTACAGGGTATGGGCTACACCTTC
TRBJ2-7,TRBV5-6,NA,NA,CASSLAPTGYEQYF,TGTGCCAGCAGCTTGGCGCCGACAGGCTACGAGCAGTACTTC
TRBJ2-7,TRBV9,NA,NA,CASSRSDTYEQYF,TGTGCCAGCAGCCGATCTGACACCTACGAGCAGTACTTC
TRBJ1-5,TRBV30,NA,NA,CAWSPGGGNQPQHF,TGTGCCTGGAGTCCCGGGGGGGGCAATCAGCCCCAGCATTTT
TRBJ2-7,TRBV6-1,few,NA,CASKTLPEGLYEQYF,TGTGCCAGCAAGACCCTACCAGAGGGACTCTACGAGCAGTACTTC
TRBJ2-3,TRBV2,few,TRBD1,CASSSGTGGEREPQYF,TGTGCCAGCAGTTCCGGGACAGGGGGCGAACGGGAACCGCAGTATTTT
TRBJ1-1,TRBV9,few,NA,CASSVELENTEAFF,TGTGCCAGCAGCGTAGAACTTGAAAACACTGAAGCTTTCTTT
TRBJ2-7,TRBV28,NA,NA,CASIDGTPGRKSSYEQYF,TGTGCCAGCATTGACGGGACACCGGGACGGAAAAGCTCCTACGAGCAGTACTTC
TRBJ2-3,TRBV29-1,NA,TRBD2,CSVGTSGRTDTQYF,TGCAGCGTCGGGACTAGCGGGAGAACAGATACGCAGTATTTT
TRBJ2-4,TRBV27,few,TRBD1,CASRKGEGGTKNIQYF,TGTGCCAGCAGGAAAGGAGAAGGGGGCACCAAAAACATTCAGTACTTC
TRBJ2-5,TRBV6-1,few,NA,CASRPQDTKKETQYF,TGTGCCAGCAGGCCCCAGGACACCAAAAAAGAGACCCAGTACTTC
TRBJ2-1,TRBV7-3,NA,TRBD1,CASSLTAGGNEQFF,TGTGCCAGCAGCTTAACGGCAGGGGGTAATGAGCAGTTCTTC
TRBJ1-4,TRBV6-1,NA,NA,CASRTQGSPNEKLFF,TGTGCCAGCAGGACTCAGGGTTCTCCTAATGAAAAACTGTTTTTT
TRBJ2-5,TRBV5-6,few,NA,CASSFMGEETQYF,TGTGCCAGCAGCTTTATGGGAGAAGAGACCCAGTACTTC
TRBJ2-7,TRBV9,NA,TRBD1,CASSVGGQGSNEQYF,TGTGCCAGCAGCGTAGGTGGACAGGGGTCCAACGAGCAGTACTTC
TRBJ2-7,TRBV7-7,NA,TRBD1,CASSLEGAKNEQYF,TGTGCTAGCAGCTTAGAGGGGGCGAAGAACGAGCAGTACTTC
TRBJ2-3,TRBV5-1,NA,NA,CASSLGTYSTDTQYF,TGCGCCAGCAGCTTGGGAACCTACAGCACAGATACGCAGTATTTT
TRBJ1-1,TRBV10-2,few,TRBD1,CASTGQGARNTEAFF,TGCGCCAGCACTGGACAGGGGGCGAGGAACACTGAAGCTTTCTTT
TRBJ2-7,TRBV15,NA,TRBD2,CATSRAPGGGRPYEQYF,TGTGCCACCAGCAGAGCTCCCGGGGGGGGACGACCCTACGAGCAGTACTTC
TRBJ2-7,TRBV4-1,few,TRBD1,CASSHLRTGGTDEQYF,TGCGCCAGCAGCCACCTCAGGACAGGGGGCACTGACGAGCAGTACTTC
TRBJ1-2,TRBV18,NA,TRBD1,CASSPGTGENYGYTF,TGTGCCAGCTCACCCGGGACAGGAGAAAACTATGGCTACACCTTC
TRBJ2-3,TRBV7-2,NA,NA,CASSPDRFPGTQYF,TGTGCCAGCAGCCCCGACCGCTTCCCGGGGACGCAGTATTTT
TRBJ1-1,TRBV4-3,NA,NA,CASSPNLIYSNTEAFF,TGCGCCAGCAGCCCAAACCTGATTTACTCGAACACTGAAGCTTTCTTT
TRBJ1-6,TRBV15,few,NA,CATSRERTYDSPLHF,TGTGCCACCAGCAGAGAAAGGACATACGATTCACCCCTCCACTTT
TRBJ2-1,TRBV19,NA,TRBD1,CASSQYSTGGNEQFF,TGTGCCAGTAGTCAATACTCCACAGGGGGCAATGAGCAGTTCTTC
TRBJ1-5,TRBV29-1,few,TRBD1,CSVGDRGNQPQHF,TGCAGCGTTGGGGACAGGGGAAATCAGCCCCAGCATTTT
TRBJ2-7,TRBV2,NA,TRBD2,CASSRIPGASGYEQYF,TGTGCCAGCAGTAGAATTCCGGGTGCTAGCGGCTACGAGCAGTACTTC
TRBJ1-4,TRBV2,NA,TRBD1,CASSWDRAGEKLFF,TGTGCCAGCAGTTGGGACAGGGCGGGGGAAAAACTGTTTTTT
TRBJ2-1,TRBV5-4,NA,NA,CASSRGGSSYNEQFF,TGTGCCAGCAGTCGAGGAGGGAGCTCCTACAATGAGCAGTTCTTC
TRBJ2-1,TRBV9,NA,NA,CASSHVSGGAYNEQFF,TGTGCCAGCAGCCACGTATCCGGAGGGGCCTACAATGAGCAGTTCTTC
TRBJ2-1,TRBV9,few,NA,CASSDRDSRSNEQFF,TGTGCCAGCAGCGACCGGGACTCTCGATCCAATGAGCAGTTCTTC
TRBJ2-1,TRBV11-1,NA,NA,CASSLPEQGGEQFF,TGTGCCAGCAGCTTACCCGAGCAGGGGGGTGAGCAGTTCTTC
TRBJ2-7,TRBV10-3,few,NA,CAISESAGEQYF,TGTGCCATCAGTGAGTCGGCGGGGGAGCAGTACTTC
TRBJ1-1,TRBV2,few,NA,CASMEGRANTEAFF,TGTGCCAGCATGGAGGGGCGGGCGAACACTGAAGCTTTCTTT
TRBJ2-2,TRBV5-1,few,NA,CASSFPGNTGELFF,TGCGCCAGCAGCTTTCCCGGGAACACCGGGGAGCTGTTTTTT
TRBJ2-3,TRBV30,few,TRBD1,CAWRGQGSTDTQYF,TGTGCCTGGAGAGGACAGGGAAGCACAGATACGCAGTATTTT
TRBJ1-5,TRBV12-5,few,NA,CASGYSPVGNQPQHF,TGTGCTAGTGGCTACTCCCCGGTGGGCAATCAGCCCCAGCATTTT
TRBJ2-1,TRBV28,few,NA,CASSEVFRSNEQFF,TGTGCCAGCAGTGAGGTTTTTAGGAGCAATGAGCAGTTCTTC
TRBJ2-2,TRBV19,NA,NA,CASTPGGTGELFF,TGTGCCAGTACCCCAGGAGGGACCGGGGAGCTGTTTTTT
TRBJ2-7,TRBV11-2,NA,NA,CASSLNQVTYEQYF,TGTGCCAGCAGCTTAAATCAGGTTACCTACGAGCAGTACTTC
TRBJ2-7,TRBV30,few,TRBD1,CAWSETGIHEQYF,TGTGCCTGGAGCGAGACAGGGATCCACGAGCAGTACTTC
TRBJ2-1,TRBV4-1,NA,TRBD1,CASSQTITGENEQFF,TGCGCCAGCAGCCAGACTATTACAGGGGAGAATGAGCAGTTCTTC
TRBJ1-1,TRBV25-1,NA,TRBD1,CASSESLGQGQSHTEAFF,TGTGCCAGCAGTGAATCCCTGGGACAGGGACAGAGCCACACTGAAGCTTTCTTT
TRBJ1-1,TRBV28,few,TRBD1,CASRERDSPEAFF,TGTGCCAGCAGGGAAAGGGACAGTCCTGAAGCTTTCTTT
TRBJ1-5,TRBV2,few,NA,CASTEGRGSNQPQHF,TGTGCCAGCACCGAAGGGCGGGGAAGCAATCAGCCCCAGCATTTT
TRBJ2-7,TRBV5-1,NA,TRBD1,CASSRDRGYEQYF,TGCGCCAGCAGCCGGGACAGGGGCTACGAGCAGTACTTC
TRBJ1-1,TRBV2,few,NA,CASSRQALNTEAFF,TGTGCCAGCAGCCGACAGGCGTTGAACACTGAAGCTTTCTTT
TRBJ2-5,TRBV14,NA,NA,CASSQDFRETQYF,TGTGCCAGCAGCCAAGATTTCAGGGAGACCCAGTACTTC
TRBJ2-7,TRBV28,NA,TRBD2,CASSVPSGRGEQYF,TGTGCCAGCAGTGTCCCTAGCGGGAGAGGCGAGCAGTACTTC
TRBJ1-1,TRBV7-9,few,NA,CASSPSFGNTEAFF,TGTGCCAGCAGCCCGAGCTTTGGGAACACTGAAGCTTTCTTT
TRBJ2-5,TRBV4-1,NA,TRBD2,CASSQDISGRETQYF,TGCGCCAGCAGCCAAGATATCAGCGGGAGAGAGACCCAGTACTTC